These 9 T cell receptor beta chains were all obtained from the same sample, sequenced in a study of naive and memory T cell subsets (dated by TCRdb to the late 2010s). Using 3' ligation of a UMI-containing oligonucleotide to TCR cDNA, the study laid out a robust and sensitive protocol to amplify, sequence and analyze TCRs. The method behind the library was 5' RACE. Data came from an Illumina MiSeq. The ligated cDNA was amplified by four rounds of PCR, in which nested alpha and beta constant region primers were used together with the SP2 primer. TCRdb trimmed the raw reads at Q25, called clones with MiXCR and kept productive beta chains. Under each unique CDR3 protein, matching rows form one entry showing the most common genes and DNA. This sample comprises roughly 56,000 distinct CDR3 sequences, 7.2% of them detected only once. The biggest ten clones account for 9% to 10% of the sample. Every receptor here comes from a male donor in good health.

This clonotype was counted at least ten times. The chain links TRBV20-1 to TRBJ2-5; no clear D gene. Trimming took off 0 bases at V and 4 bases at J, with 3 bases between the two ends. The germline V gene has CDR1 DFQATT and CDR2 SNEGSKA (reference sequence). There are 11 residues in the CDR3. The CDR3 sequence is CSAREGETQYF. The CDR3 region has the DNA TGCAGTGCTAGAGAAGGAGAGACCCAGTACTTC.

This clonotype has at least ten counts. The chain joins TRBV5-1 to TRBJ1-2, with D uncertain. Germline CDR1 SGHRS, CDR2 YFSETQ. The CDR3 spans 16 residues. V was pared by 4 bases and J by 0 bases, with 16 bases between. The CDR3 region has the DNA TGCGCCAGCAGCCCGCCCTCGACGGACGCTAACTATGGCTACACCTTC. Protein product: CASSPPSTDANYGYTF.

The CDR3 bases are TGTGCCAGCAGGGTAGCGGGGAGCTCCTACAATGAGCAGTTCTTC. This sequence encodes CASRVAGSSYNEQFF. This rearrangement joins TRBV7-2 to TRBJ2-1, with 8 bases lining up with TRBD2. The germline V gene has CDR1 SGHTA and CDR2 FQGNSA. Trimming took 6 bases from V and 0 from J; bases not matched to a gene: 4. CDR3 size: 15 residues.

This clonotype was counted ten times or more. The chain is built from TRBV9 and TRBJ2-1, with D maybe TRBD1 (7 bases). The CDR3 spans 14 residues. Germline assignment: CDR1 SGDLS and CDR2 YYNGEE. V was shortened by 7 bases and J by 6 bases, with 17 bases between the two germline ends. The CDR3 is CASGLWGDSNEQFF. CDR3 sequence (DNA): TGTGCCAGCGGTTTGTGGGGGGACAGCAATGAGCAGTTCTTC.

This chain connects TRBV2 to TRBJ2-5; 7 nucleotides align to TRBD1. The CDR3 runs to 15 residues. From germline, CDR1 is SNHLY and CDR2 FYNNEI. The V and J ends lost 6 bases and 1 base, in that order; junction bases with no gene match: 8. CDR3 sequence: CASSNLGQSQETQYF. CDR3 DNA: TGTGCCAGCAGCAACCTGGGACAGAGCCAAGAGACCCAGTACTTC.

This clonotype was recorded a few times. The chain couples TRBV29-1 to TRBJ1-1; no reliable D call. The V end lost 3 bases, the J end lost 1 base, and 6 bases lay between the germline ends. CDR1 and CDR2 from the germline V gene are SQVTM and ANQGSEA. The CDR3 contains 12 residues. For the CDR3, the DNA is TGCAGCGTTGACGGTTGGAACACTGAAGCTTTCTTT. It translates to CSVDGWNTEAFF.

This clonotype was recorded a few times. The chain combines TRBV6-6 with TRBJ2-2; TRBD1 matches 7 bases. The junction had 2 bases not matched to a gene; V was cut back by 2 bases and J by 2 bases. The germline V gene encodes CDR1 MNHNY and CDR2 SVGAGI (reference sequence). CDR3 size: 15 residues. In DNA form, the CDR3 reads TGTGCCAGCAGTTACGGGACAGTAAACACCGGGGAGCTGTTTTTT. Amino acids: CASSYGTVNTGELFF.

CDR3 in amino acids: CASSLGTSNEQYF. The CDR3 DNA reads TGTGCCAGCAGCTTAGGGACTTCCAACGAGCAGTACTTC. This sequence joins TRBV11-2 and TRBJ2-7; TRBD2 is a possible D gene (5 bases). Germline CDR1 reads SGHAT; CDR2 reads FQNNGV. This CDR3 is 13 amino acids long. Trimming stripped 1 base from V and 5 bases from J, with 9 bases between.

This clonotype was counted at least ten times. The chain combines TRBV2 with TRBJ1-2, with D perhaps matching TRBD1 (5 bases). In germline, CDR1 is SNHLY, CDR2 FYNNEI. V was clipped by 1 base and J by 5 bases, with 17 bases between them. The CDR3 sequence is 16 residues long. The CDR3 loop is CASSEVRGAGRYGYTF. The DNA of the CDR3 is TGTGCCAGCAGTGAAGTAAGGGGCGCGGGCCGATATGGCTACACCTTC.